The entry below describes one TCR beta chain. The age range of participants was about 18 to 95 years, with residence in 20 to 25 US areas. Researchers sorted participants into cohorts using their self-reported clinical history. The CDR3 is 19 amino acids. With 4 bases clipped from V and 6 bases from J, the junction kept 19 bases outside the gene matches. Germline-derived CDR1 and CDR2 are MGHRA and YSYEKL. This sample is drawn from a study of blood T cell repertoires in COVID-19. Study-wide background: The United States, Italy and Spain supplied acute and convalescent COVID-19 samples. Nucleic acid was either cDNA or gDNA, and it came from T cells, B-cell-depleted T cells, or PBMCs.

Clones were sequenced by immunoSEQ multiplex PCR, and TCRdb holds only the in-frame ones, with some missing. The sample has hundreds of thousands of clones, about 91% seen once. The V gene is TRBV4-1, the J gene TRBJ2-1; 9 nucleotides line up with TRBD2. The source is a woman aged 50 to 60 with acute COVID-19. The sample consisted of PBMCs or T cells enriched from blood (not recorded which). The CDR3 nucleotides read TGCGCCAGCAGCCCCGGGAATAGCGGGAGCCCGTTTCGAGGCAATGAGCAGTTCTTC. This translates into CASSPGNSGSPFRGNEQFF.